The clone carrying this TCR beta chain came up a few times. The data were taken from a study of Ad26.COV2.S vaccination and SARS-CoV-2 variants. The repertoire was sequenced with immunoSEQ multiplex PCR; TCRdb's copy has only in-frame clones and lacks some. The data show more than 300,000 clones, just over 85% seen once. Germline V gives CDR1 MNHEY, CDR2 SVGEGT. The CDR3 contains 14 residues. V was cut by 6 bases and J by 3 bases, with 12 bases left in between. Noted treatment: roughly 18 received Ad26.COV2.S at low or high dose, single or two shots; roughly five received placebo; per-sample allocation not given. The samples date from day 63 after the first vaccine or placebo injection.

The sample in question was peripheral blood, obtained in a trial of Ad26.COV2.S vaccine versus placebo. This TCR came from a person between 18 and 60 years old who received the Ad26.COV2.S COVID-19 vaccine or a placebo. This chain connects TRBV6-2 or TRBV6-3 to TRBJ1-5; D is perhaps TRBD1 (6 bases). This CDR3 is CASSPTGNNQPQHF. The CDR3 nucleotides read TGTGCCAGCAGCCCTACAGGGAACAATCAGCCCCAGCATTTT.